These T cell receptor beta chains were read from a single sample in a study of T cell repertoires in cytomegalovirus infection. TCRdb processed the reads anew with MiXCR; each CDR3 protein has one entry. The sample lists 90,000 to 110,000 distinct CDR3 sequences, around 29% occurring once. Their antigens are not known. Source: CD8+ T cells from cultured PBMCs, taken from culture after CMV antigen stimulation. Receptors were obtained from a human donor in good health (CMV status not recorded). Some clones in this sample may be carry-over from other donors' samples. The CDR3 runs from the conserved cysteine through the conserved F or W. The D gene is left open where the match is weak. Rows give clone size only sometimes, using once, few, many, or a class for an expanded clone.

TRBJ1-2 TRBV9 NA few TGTGCCAGCAGCTCAAGAGATAACTATGGCTACACCTTC CASSSRDNYGYTF
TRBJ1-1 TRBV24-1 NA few TGTGCCACCAGTGATTTATTCCTCATGAACACTGAAGCTTTCTTT CATSDLFLMNTEAFF
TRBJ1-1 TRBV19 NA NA TGTGCCAGTAGCATGACCTCGGGGTTCAACACTGAAGCTTTCTTT CASSMTSGFNTEAFF
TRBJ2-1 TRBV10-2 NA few TGCGCCAGCGAACAGGGACCTGAGCAGTTCTTC CASEQGPEQFF
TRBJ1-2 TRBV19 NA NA TGTGCCAGTAGTATTGACGCGGGAGTAGGCTATGGCTACACCTTC CASSIDAGVGYGYTF
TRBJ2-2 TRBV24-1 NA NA TGTGCCACCAGTGAATTACCTTCAGGCGGGGAGCTGTTTTTT CATSELPSGGELFF
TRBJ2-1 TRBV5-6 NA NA TGTGCCAGCAGCTTGCTGCGACAGCCCAATGAGCAGTTCTTC CASSLLRQPNEQFF
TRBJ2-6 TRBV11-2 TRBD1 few TGTGCCAGCAGCGGGTGGGGACAGAATCCCTCTGGGGCCAACGTCCTGACTTTC CASSGWGQNPSGANVLTF
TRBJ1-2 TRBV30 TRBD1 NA TGTGCCTGGACGGGATGGGGACAGGGTAGCCCCTTTAACTATGGCTACACCTTC CAWTGWGQGSPFNYGYTF
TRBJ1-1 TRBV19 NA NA TGTGCCAGTAAGGCAGCCCGCGAAGCTTTCTTT CASKAAREAFF
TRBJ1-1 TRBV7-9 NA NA TGTGCCAGCAGCTTCCCGATCCAACAGATTGAAGCTTTCTTT CASSFPIQQIEAFF
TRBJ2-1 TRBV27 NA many TGTGCCAGCAGTTTAGCGGGCGTCTCCCCGAGCTCCTACAATGAGCAGTTCTTC CASSLAGVSPSSYNEQFF
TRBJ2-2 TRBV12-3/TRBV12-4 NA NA TGTGCCAGCAACTCACAGGGTCTGGGCACCGGGGAGCTGTTTTTT CASNSQGLGTGELFF
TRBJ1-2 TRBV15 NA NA TGTGCCACCAGCCCTCCGGCAGGGGTTTATGGCTACACCTTC CATSPPAGVYGYTF
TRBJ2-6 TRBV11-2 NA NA TGTGCCAGCAGCCTCCTCATCCCCCTCTCTGGGGCCAACGTCCTGACTTTC CASSLLIPLSGANVLTF
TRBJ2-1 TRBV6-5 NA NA TGTGCCAGCAGTACCAAGACAGTTTTGAGCTCCTACAATGAGCAGTTCTTC CASSTKTVLSSYNEQFF
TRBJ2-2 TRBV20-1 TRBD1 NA TGCAGTGCAATCGACAGGGTTAGGACCGGGGAGCTGTTTTTT CSAIDRVRTGELFF
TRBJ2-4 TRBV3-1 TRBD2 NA TGTGCCAGCAGTCCCCGGACTAGCGGGGAAAACATTCAGTACTTC CASSPRTSGENIQYF
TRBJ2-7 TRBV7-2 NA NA TGTGCCAGCAGCTTAGACCTCTCCTACGAGCAGTACTTC CASSLDLSYEQYF
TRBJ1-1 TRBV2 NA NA TGTGCCAGCAAAGTGGGGAATGAAGCTTTCTTT CASKVGNEAFF
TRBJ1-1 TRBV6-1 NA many TGTGCCAGCAGCCCCCTGGGGGGGGCGGTGTACACTGAAGCTTTCTTT CASSPLGGAVYTEAFF
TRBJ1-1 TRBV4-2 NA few TGTGCCAGCAGCCAAGATCCTAGACCCCCCAGAGGTGAAGCTTTCTTT CASSQDPRPPRGEAFF
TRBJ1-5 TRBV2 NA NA TGTGCCAGCAGTGTTTTACAGTCCAATCAGCCCCAGCATTTT CASSVLQSNQPQHF
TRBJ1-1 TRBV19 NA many TGTGCCAGTAGTATAGGGGACACCTACACTGAAGCTTTCTTT CASSIGDTYTEAFF
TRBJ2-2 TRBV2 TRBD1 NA TGTGCCAGCAGTGAAGCGTCAGGGGGCTGGTCCGGGGAGCTGTTTTTT CASSEASGGWSGELFF
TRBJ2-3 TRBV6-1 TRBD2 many TGTGCCAGCAGTCTTCTAGCGGGGGGGCAAGATACGCAGTATTTT CASSLLAGGQDTQYF
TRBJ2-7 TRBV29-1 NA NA TGCAGCGTTGGGGGAACGCAAGCAGGGGAGTACGAGCAGTACTTC CSVGGTQAGEYEQYF
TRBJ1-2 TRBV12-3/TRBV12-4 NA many TGTGCCAGCAGCCTGGACAGTCCCAGCGGCTACACCTTC CASSLDSPSGYTF